This T cell receptor beta chain emerged from a study of blood T cell repertoires in COVID-19. Study in general: Samples taken during acute and convalescent COVID-19 were collected in the United States, Italy and Spain.

Trimming stripped 4 bases from V and 7 bases from J, with 14 bases between. Germline values: CDR1 SQVTM, CDR2 ANQGSEA. CDR3 length equals 13 residues. Only in-frame clones appear in the TCRdb table, and some are missing; sequencing was by immunoSEQ multiplex PCR. The sample has some 96,000 clones; roughly nine tenths are singletons. This clone has only a few counts. The sequencing sample was made of peripheral blood. The rearrangement links TRBV29-1 to TRBJ2-1; D gene uncertain. The receptor's source is a man aged 50 or older with acute or convalescent COVID-19. The CDR3 reads CSVAYRVANEQFF. CDR3 bases: TGCAGCGTTGCATATCGAGTTGCGAATGAGCAGTTCTTC.